Listed below are T cell receptor beta chains from one sample, sequenced in a study of blood T cell repertoires in COVID-19. The method was immunoSEQ multiplex PCR; TCRdb's version includes in-frame clones alone and lacks a portion of them. The sample consists of over 65,000 clones, roughly 88% of them appearing once. The sequenced material came from peripheral blood. All receptors come from a man aged 50 to 60 with active or convalescent COVID-19. Both conserved end residues are part of each CDR3. The D gene is left open where the match is weak. Expanded clones are given a class, and other clones once, few, many or no size at all.

D gene: NA; clone size: NA; V gene: TRBV7-2; J gene: TRBJ1-4; CDR3 DNA: TGTGCCAGCAGCTTAGGGTACAGGGTTGGGAATAGTGAAAAACTGTTTTTT; CDR3 protein: CASSLGYRVGNSEKLFF
D gene: NA; clone size: few; V gene: TRBV19; J gene: TRBJ2-2; CDR3 DNA: TGTGCCAGTAGTATGACAGGTTGGGCCGGGGAGCTGTTTTTT; CDR3 protein: CASSMTGWAGELFF
D gene: NA; clone size: NA; V gene: TRBV27; J gene: TRBJ1-4; CDR3 DNA: TGTGCCAGCAGTTTAAGGTCTATCAGCAATATCGGAGGAGAAAAACTGTTTTTT; CDR3 protein: CASSLRSISNIGGEKLFF
D gene: TRBD2; clone size: NA; V gene: TRBV6-1; J gene: TRBJ2-7; CDR3 DNA: TGTGCCAGCAGTGAAGACGGGGGGGTACCCTACGAGCAGTACTTC; CDR3 protein: CASSEDGGVPYEQYF
D gene: NA; clone size: NA; V gene: TRBV19; J gene: TRBJ1-3; CDR3 DNA: TGTGCCGGAGGGGTGGGAAACACCATATATTTT; CDR3 protein: CAGGVGNTIYF
D gene: TRBD1; clone size: NA; V gene: TRBV2; J gene: TRBJ1-2; CDR3 DNA: TGTGCCAGCGTTGGACAGGGGGCTAACTATGGCTACACCTTC; CDR3 protein: CASVGQGANYGYTF
D gene: TRBD2; clone size: few; V gene: TRBV5-1; J gene: TRBJ2-7; CDR3 DNA: TGCGCCAGCAGCTGGGGACTAGCGGTAAAGAGCTCCTACGAGCAGTACTTC; CDR3 protein: CASSWGLAVKSSYEQYF
D gene: TRBD2; clone size: NA; V gene: TRBV28; J gene: TRBJ2-1; CDR3 DNA: TGTGCCAGCACCACACTAGCGGGAGGGCCTTTAGGCAATGAGCAGTTCTTC; CDR3 protein: CASTTLAGGPLGNEQFF
D gene: NA; clone size: NA; V gene: TRBV21-1; J gene: TRBJ1-5; CDR3 DNA: TGTGCCAGCAGCAAAGATAGAAGAGGAGGGAATCAGCCCCAGCATTTT; CDR3 protein: CASSKDRRGGNQPQHF
D gene: TRBD1; clone size: NA; V gene: TRBV29-1; J gene: TRBJ2-3; CDR3 DNA: TGCAGCGTGGGGACAGGTATGACAGATACGCAGTATTTT; CDR3 protein: CSVGTGMTDTQYF
D gene: TRBD1; clone size: NA; V gene: TRBV6-9; J gene: TRBJ2-7; CDR3 DNA: TGTGCCAGCAGTTATTATGGGCCCGGACAGGGCGAGCAGTACTTC; CDR3 protein: CASSYYGPGQGEQYF
D gene: NA; clone size: NA; V gene: TRBV29-1; J gene: TRBJ1-2; CDR3 DNA: TGCAGCGTTGAGCAAGTGGGGGGAGCTGGCTACACCTTC; CDR3 protein: CSVEQVGGAGYTF
D gene: NA; clone size: NA; V gene: TRBV6-5; J gene: TRBJ1-2; CDR3 DNA: TGTGCCAGCAGTTACCGAATGGGAGATGGCTACACCTTC; CDR3 protein: CASSYRMGDGYTF
D gene: TRBD1; clone size: once; V gene: TRBV5-5; J gene: TRBJ2-1; CDR3 DNA: TGTGCCAGCAGCTTGGCTCCCGGGACAGGAGTCAATGAGCAGTTCTTC; CDR3 protein: CASSLAPGTGVNEQFF
D gene: NA; clone size: few; V gene: TRBV12-5; J gene: TRBJ1-1; CDR3 DNA: TGTGCTAGTGGTTTGGTACGATCGGGGGGCACTGAAGCTTTCTTT; CDR3 protein: CASGLVRSGGTEAFF
D gene: TRBD1; clone size: NA; V gene: TRBV9; J gene: TRBJ1-6; CDR3 DNA: TGTGCCAGCAGCGCCGGGACAGGGGCTTTTGGGTCCTATAATTCACCCCTCCACTTT; CDR3 protein: CASSAGTGAFGSYNSPLHF
D gene: TRBD2; clone size: NA; V gene: TRBV5-1; J gene: TRBJ2-5; CDR3 DNA: TGCGCCAGCAGCCGGACTAGCGGGAGTGGGGAGACCCAGTACTTC; CDR3 protein: CASSRTSGSGETQYF
D gene: TRBD1; clone size: NA; V gene: TRBV24-1; J gene: TRBJ2-1; CDR3 DNA: TGTGCCACCAGTGATTCAGGGGGCCCGTCCAATGAGCAGTTCTTC; CDR3 protein: CATSDSGGPSNEQFF
D gene: NA; clone size: NA; V gene: TRBV6-5; J gene: TRBJ1-3; CDR3 DNA: TGTGCCAGCAGTTCCGGGGCTGGAAACACCATATATTTT; CDR3 protein: CASSSGAGNTIYF
D gene: NA; clone size: NA; V gene: TRBV5-6; J gene: TRBJ1-3; CDR3 DNA: TGTGCCAGCAGCTTGGGGCAGGGACTCTCTGGAAACACCATATATTTT; CDR3 protein: CASSLGQGLSGNTIYF
D gene: NA; clone size: NA; V gene: TRBV21-1; J gene: TRBJ1-3; CDR3 DNA: TGTGCCAGCAGCAAACGGAGGACGTCGAGCTCTGGAAACACCATATATTTT; CDR3 protein: CASSKRRTSSSGNTIYF
D gene: NA; clone size: once; V gene: TRBV5-5; J gene: TRBJ2-3; CDR3 DNA: TGTGCCAGCAGCTTACCGGCTAGCGACCCAGATACGCAGTATTTT; CDR3 protein: CASSLPASDPDTQYF